This TCR beta chain comes out of a study of CD8 T cells in ankylosing spondylitis. Study findings and constraints: Peripheral blood held disease-linked clones only at relatively low frequency, and these were CD8+. Prior work had noted some motif variants in reactive arthritis blood and synovial fluid.

The length of the CDR3 is 15 residues. V was pared by 5 bases and J by 3 bases, with 9 bases of the junction left unmatched. The sample holds many counts of this clonotype. Its antigen is as yet unknown. As the method for making TCR beta libraries, quantitative 5'-RACE with molecular barcodes was used. One entry per CDR3 protein, called by TCRdb with MiXCR from the 5' RACE reads. The table has about 240,000 distinct CDR3 sequences, less than 10% seen once; the top ten hold around 7%. Sequencing was carried out using blood, either unsorted or a sorted T cell fraction (not recorded which). This clonotype was sampled from a male donor with ankylosing spondylitis or in good health (not recorded which). The V call is TRBV12-3 or TRBV12-4, the J call TRBJ2-7; 8 bases are a match to TRBD2. Here the CDR3 DNA reads TGTGCCAGCAGTCCCCAGGATAGCGGGGTCTACGAGCAGTACTTC. The encoded protein is CASSPQDSGVYEQYF.